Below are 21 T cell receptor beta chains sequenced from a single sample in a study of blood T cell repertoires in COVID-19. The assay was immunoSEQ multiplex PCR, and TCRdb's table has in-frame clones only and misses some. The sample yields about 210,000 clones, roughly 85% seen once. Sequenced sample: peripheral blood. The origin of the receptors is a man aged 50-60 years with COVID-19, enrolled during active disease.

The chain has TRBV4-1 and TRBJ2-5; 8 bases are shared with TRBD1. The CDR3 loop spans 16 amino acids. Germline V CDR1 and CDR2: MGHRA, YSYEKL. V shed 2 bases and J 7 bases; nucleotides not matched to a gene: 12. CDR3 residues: CASSQLLQGARGTQYF. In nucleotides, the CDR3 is TGCGCCAGCAGCCAACTACTCCAGGGGGCGAGGGGGACCCAGTACTTC.

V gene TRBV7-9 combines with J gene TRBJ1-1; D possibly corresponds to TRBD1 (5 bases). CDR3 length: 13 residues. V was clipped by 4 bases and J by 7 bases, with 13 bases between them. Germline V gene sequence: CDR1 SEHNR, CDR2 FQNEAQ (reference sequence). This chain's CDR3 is CASSYDPGGEAFF. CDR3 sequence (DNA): TGTGCCAGCAGCTACGACCCCGGGGGTGAAGCTTTCTTT.

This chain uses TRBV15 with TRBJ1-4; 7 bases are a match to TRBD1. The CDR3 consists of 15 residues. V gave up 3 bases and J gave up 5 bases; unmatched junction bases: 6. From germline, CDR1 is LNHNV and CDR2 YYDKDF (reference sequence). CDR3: CATSSPGTDNEKLFF. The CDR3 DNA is TGTGCCACCAGCAGCCCCGGGACAGACAATGAAAAACTGTTTTTT.

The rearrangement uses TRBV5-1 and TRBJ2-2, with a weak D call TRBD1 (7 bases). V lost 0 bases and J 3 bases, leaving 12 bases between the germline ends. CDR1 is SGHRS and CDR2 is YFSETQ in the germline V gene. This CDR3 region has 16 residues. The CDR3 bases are TGCGCCAGCAGCTTGGGACAGGGACTGTACACCGGGGAGCTGTTTTTT. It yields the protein CASSLGQGLYTGELFF.

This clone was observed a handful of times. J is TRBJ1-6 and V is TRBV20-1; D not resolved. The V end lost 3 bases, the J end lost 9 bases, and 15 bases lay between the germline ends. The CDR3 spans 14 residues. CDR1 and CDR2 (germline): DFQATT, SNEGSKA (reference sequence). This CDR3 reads CSASRRTPGSPLHF. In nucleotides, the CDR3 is TGCAGTGCTAGTAGGAGAACTCCTGGTTCACCCCTCCACTTT.

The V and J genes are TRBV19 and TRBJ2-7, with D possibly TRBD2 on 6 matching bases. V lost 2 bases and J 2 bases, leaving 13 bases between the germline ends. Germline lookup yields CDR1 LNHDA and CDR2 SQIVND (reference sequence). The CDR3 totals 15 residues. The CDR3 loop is CASSISPRETYEQYF. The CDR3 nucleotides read TGTGCCAGTAGTATATCTCCCCGGGAGACCTACGAGCAGTACTTC.

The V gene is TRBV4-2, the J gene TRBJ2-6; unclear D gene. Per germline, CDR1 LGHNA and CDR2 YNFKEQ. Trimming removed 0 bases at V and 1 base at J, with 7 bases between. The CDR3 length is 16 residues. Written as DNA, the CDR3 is TGTGCCAGCAGCCAAGAGATGGCATCTGGGGCCAACGTCCTGACTTTC. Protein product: CASSQEMASGANVLTF.

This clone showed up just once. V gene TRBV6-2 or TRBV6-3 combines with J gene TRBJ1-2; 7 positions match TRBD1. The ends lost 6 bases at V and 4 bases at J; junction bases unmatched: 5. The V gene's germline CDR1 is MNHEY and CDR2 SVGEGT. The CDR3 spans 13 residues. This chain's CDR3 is CASSRDSVYGYTF. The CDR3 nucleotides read TGTGCCAGCAGCCGGGACAGCGTCTATGGCTACACCTTC.

In DNA form, the CDR3 reads TGTGCCAGCAGCTTAGCGGGGGGCGGCGCAGATACGCAGTATTTT. Amino acids: CASSLAGGGADTQYF. V is TRBV7-3 and J is TRBJ2-3; TRBD2 aligns across 8 bases. CDR1 and CDR2 (germline): SGHTA, FQGTGA. The CDR3 contains 15 residues. Losses at the gene ends were 2 bases for V and 4 bases for J; bases not matched to a gene: 5. The full variable domain, completed using reference TRBV7-3 and TRBJ2-3, is GAGVSQTPSNKVTEKGKYVELRCDPISGHTALYWYRQSLGQGPEFLIYFQGTGAADDSGLPNDRFFAVRPEGSVSTLKIQRTERGDSAVYLCASSLAGGGADTQYFGPGTRLTVL.

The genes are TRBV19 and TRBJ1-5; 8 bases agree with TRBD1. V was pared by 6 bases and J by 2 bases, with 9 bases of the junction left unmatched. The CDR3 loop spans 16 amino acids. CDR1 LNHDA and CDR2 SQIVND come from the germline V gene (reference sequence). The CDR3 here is CASSRQGRTGNQPQHF. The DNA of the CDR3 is TGTGCCAGTAGCAGACAGGGGAGGACGGGCAATCAGCCCCAGCATTTT.

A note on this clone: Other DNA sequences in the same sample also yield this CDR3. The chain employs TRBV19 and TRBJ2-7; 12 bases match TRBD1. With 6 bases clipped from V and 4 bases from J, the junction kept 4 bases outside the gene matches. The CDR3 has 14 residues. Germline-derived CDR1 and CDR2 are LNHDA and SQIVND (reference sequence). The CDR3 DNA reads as TGTGCCAGTAGCCCGGGACAGGGGGCGTACGAGCAGTACTTC. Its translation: CASSPGQGAYEQYF.

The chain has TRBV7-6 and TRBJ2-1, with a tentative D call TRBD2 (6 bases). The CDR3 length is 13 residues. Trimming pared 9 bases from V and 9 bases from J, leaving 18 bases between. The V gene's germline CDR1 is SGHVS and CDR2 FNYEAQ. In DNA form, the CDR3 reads TGTGCCAGTTCACGGGCCGGGGGTGGTGAGCAGTTCTTC. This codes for CASSRAGGGEQFF.

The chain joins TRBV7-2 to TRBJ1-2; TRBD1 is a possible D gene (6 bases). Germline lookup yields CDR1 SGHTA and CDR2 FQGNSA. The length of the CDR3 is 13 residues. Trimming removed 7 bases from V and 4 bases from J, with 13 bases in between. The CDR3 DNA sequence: TGTGCCAGCACCACCCAGGGGAGCTATGGCTACACCTTC. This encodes CASTTQGSYGYTF.

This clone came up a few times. CDR3 bases: TGCAGTGCTAGACTGTATGAGCAGTTCTTC. Translated, it gives CSARLYEQFF. The rearrangement links TRBV20-1 to TRBJ2-1; D is ambiguous. The CDR3 extends over 10 amino acids. Looked up from germline, CDR1 is DFQATT and CDR2 is SNEGSKA (reference sequence). Trimming removed 2 bases at V and 8 bases at J, with 4 bases between.

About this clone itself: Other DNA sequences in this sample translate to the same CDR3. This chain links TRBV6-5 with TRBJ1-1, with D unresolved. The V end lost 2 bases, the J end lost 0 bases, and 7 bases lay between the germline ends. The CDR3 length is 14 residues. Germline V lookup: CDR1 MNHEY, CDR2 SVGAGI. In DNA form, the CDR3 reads TGTGCCAGCAGTTACGGAGGGTTGAACACTGAAGCTTTCTTT. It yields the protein CASSYGGLNTEAFF.

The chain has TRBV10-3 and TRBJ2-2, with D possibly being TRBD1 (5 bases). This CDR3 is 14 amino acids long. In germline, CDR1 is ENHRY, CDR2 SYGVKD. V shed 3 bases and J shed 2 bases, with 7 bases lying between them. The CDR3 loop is CAISDRVNTGELFF. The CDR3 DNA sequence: TGTGCCATCAGTGACAGGGTTAACACCGGGGAGCTGTTTTTT.

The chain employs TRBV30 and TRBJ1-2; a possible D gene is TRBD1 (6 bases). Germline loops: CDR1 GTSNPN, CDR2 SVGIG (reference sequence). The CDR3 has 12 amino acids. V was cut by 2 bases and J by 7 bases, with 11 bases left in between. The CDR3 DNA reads TGTGCCTGGAGTCTAGGACAGCGTGGCTACACCTTC. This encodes CAWSLGQRGYTF.

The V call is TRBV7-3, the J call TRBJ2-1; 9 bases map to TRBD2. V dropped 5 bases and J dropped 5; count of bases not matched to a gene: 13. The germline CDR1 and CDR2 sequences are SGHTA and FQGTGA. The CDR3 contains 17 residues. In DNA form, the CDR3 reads TGTGCCAGCAGCCCCTCGGGGACTAGCCTTGCTCACAATGAGCAGTTCTTC. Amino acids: CASSPSGTSLAHNEQFF. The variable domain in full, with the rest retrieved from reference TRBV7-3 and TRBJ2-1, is GAGVSQTPSNKVTEKGKYVELRCDPISGHTALYWYRQSLGQGPEFLIYFQGTGAADDSGLPNDRFFAVRPEGSVSTLKIQRTERGDSAVYLCASSPSGTSLAHNEQFFGPGTRLTVL.

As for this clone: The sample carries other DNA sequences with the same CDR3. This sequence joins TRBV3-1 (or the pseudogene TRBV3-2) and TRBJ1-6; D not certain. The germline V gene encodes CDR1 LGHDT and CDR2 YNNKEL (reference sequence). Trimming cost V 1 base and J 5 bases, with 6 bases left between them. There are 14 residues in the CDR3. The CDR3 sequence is CASSQGQNNSPLHF. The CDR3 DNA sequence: TGTGCCAGCAGCCAAGGGCAGAATAATTCACCCCTCCACTTT.

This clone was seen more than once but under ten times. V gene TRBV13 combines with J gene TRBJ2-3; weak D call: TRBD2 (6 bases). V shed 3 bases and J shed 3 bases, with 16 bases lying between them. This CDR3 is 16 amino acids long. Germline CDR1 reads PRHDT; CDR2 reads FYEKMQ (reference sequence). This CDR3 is CASSFRREKRTDTQYF. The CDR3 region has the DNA TGTGCCAGCAGCTTTAGGCGGGAAAAAAGAACAGATACGCAGTATTTT.

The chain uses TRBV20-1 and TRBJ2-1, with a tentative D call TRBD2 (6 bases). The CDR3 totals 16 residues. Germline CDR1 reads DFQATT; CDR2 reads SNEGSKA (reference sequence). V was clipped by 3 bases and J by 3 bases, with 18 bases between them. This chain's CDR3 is CSASSNGGALYNEQFF. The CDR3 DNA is TGCAGTGCTAGTTCAAATGGCGGGGCCCTCTACAATGAGCAGTTCTTC.